This TCR beta chain was captured by sequencing in a study of T cell responses to AZD1222 COVID-19 vaccine. Notes on the study in general: Spike as a whole was targeted by vaccine-associated CD4 TCRs, dominant at 160-218 and 743-854. Clonal diversity was possibly underestimated, and white British individuals and females predominated among donors. Within unmutated variant regions lay the reported targets of nearly half of spike-specific TCRs. Spike-specific TCR repertoires showed rising breadth and depth after two AZD1222 doses.

Measured with immunoSEQ multiplex PCR; TCRdb has only the in-frame clones, and not every one. The sample holds about 130,000 clones, roughly nine tenths seen once. Comment on this clone: No antigen is known for it.

Germline CDR1 is SEHNR and CDR2 is FQNEAQ (reference sequence). The CDR3 is 16 amino acids. Trimming took off 5 bases at V and 2 bases at J, with 16 bases between the two ends. The sequence was obtained from an adult in good health. The chain couples TRBV7-9 to TRBJ1-3, with unresolved D. The sequencing used peripheral blood, collected on day 0 of AZD1222 vaccination. The CDR3 protein is CASSQRPGQTGNTIYF. In DNA, the CDR3 is TGTGCCAGCAGCCAGCGACCTGGGCAGACTGGAAACACCATATATTTT.